These 7 T cell receptor beta chains came from one sample sequenced in a study of vaccination effects on CD4 cells after COVID-19. Their recognized antigens are unknown. The protocol was immunoSEQ multiplex PCR, while the TCRdb copy is restricted to in-frame clones and leaves out a portion. The sample carries over 50,000 clones, around four fifths recorded once. The ViraFEST assay expanded antigen-specific CD4+ T cells with viral peptide pools before sequencing. Scientists isolated CD4+ T cells after a roughly ten-day culture period ended. Every participant took two doses of the BNT162b2 or mRNA-1273 vaccine. The sample here was CD4+ T cells from PBMCs cultured with HCoV-229E spike peptides, taken after COVID-19 vaccination. Receptors were obtained from a human donor who received a COVID-19 vaccine.

The rearrangement links TRBV7-8 to TRBJ2-7; 9 bases map to TRBD1. V lost 5 bases, J lost 3 bases, and 8 bases stayed unmatched. The CDR3 is made up of 15 amino acids. Germline-derived CDR1 and CDR2 are SGHVS and FQNEAQ. As DNA, the CDR3 is TGTGCCAGCAGCGCCCCTGACAGGGGGAGCTACGAGCAGTACGTC. Amino acid sequence: CASSAPDRGSYEQYV.

This chain connects TRBV5-6 to TRBJ2-7, with D tentatively TRBD1 (5 bases). This CDR3 has 12 amino acids. In germline, CDR1 is SGHDT, CDR2 YYEEEE. Trimming left V 2 bases short and J 6 bases short, with 9 bases between. CDR3 bases: TGTGCCAGCAGCTTTTTAGACAGCGAGCAGTACGTC. Protein: CASSFLDSEQYV.

The V and J genes are TRBV12-5 and TRBJ2-2; tentative D call: TRBD2 (6 bases). Trimming pared 6 bases from V and 3 bases from J, leaving 11 bases between. Germline CDR1 LGHNT, CDR2 FRNRAP. The CDR3 extends over 14 amino acids. The CDR3 is CASGMGEDTGELFF. CDR3 bases: TGTGCTAGTGGCATGGGGGAGGACACCGGGGAGCTGTTTTTT.

There are a few counts of this clone. The chain combines TRBV7-3 with TRBJ2-1; tentatively, D is TRBD1 (6 bases). V was clipped by 5 bases and J by 4 bases, with 18 bases between them. The CDR3 is made up of 16 amino acids. Germline CDR1 and CDR2: SGHTA and FQGTGA. Written as DNA, the CDR3 is TGTGCCAGCAGCCTCACCCCTCCTGGACAGTACAATGAGCAGTTCTTC. This codes for CASSLTPPGQYNEQFF.

The J gene is TRBJ1-6, the V gene TRBV6-2 or TRBV6-3, with a tentative D call TRBD1 (5 bases). V was pared by 4 bases and J by 0 bases, with 10 bases between. Germline V CDR1 and CDR2: MNHEY, SVGEGT. The CDR3 loop spans 16 amino acids. The CDR3: CASSFGGSSYNSPLHF. The CDR3 coding sequence is TGTGCCAGCAGTTTCGGGGGGAGCTCCTATAATTCACCCCTCCACTTT.

The rearrangement links TRBV28 to TRBJ1-3; TRBD1 might be the D (5 bases). Germline lookup yields CDR1 MDHEN and CDR2 SYDVKM. This CDR3 spans 14 amino acids. The V and J ends lost 2 bases and 7 bases respectively, with 12 bases between them. The CDR3 DNA reads TGTGCCAGCAGTTTAGGGACCGGCGGCAACACCATATATTTT. This translates into CASSLGTGGNTIYF. Combining the CDR3 with reference TRBV28 and TRBJ1-3 gives the whole variable domain DVKVTQSSRYLVKRTGEKVFLECVQDMDHENMFWYRQDPGLGLRLIYFSYDVKMKEKGDIPEGYSVSREKKERFSLILESASTNQTSMYLCASSLGTGGNTIYFGEGSWLTVV.

This clone was counted a few times. The chain couples TRBV5-5 to TRBJ2-2; 9 nucleotides align to TRBD1. This CDR3 spans 16 amino acids. CDR1 is SGHKS and CDR2 is YYEKEE in the germline V gene (reference sequence). V lost 0 bases and J lost 13; bases outside the gene matches: 13. CDR3 sequence: CASSLGPGQGLSRLFF. CDR3 nucleotide sequence: TGTGCCAGCAGCTTGGGACCGGGACAGGGCTTATCTCGGCTGTTTTTT.